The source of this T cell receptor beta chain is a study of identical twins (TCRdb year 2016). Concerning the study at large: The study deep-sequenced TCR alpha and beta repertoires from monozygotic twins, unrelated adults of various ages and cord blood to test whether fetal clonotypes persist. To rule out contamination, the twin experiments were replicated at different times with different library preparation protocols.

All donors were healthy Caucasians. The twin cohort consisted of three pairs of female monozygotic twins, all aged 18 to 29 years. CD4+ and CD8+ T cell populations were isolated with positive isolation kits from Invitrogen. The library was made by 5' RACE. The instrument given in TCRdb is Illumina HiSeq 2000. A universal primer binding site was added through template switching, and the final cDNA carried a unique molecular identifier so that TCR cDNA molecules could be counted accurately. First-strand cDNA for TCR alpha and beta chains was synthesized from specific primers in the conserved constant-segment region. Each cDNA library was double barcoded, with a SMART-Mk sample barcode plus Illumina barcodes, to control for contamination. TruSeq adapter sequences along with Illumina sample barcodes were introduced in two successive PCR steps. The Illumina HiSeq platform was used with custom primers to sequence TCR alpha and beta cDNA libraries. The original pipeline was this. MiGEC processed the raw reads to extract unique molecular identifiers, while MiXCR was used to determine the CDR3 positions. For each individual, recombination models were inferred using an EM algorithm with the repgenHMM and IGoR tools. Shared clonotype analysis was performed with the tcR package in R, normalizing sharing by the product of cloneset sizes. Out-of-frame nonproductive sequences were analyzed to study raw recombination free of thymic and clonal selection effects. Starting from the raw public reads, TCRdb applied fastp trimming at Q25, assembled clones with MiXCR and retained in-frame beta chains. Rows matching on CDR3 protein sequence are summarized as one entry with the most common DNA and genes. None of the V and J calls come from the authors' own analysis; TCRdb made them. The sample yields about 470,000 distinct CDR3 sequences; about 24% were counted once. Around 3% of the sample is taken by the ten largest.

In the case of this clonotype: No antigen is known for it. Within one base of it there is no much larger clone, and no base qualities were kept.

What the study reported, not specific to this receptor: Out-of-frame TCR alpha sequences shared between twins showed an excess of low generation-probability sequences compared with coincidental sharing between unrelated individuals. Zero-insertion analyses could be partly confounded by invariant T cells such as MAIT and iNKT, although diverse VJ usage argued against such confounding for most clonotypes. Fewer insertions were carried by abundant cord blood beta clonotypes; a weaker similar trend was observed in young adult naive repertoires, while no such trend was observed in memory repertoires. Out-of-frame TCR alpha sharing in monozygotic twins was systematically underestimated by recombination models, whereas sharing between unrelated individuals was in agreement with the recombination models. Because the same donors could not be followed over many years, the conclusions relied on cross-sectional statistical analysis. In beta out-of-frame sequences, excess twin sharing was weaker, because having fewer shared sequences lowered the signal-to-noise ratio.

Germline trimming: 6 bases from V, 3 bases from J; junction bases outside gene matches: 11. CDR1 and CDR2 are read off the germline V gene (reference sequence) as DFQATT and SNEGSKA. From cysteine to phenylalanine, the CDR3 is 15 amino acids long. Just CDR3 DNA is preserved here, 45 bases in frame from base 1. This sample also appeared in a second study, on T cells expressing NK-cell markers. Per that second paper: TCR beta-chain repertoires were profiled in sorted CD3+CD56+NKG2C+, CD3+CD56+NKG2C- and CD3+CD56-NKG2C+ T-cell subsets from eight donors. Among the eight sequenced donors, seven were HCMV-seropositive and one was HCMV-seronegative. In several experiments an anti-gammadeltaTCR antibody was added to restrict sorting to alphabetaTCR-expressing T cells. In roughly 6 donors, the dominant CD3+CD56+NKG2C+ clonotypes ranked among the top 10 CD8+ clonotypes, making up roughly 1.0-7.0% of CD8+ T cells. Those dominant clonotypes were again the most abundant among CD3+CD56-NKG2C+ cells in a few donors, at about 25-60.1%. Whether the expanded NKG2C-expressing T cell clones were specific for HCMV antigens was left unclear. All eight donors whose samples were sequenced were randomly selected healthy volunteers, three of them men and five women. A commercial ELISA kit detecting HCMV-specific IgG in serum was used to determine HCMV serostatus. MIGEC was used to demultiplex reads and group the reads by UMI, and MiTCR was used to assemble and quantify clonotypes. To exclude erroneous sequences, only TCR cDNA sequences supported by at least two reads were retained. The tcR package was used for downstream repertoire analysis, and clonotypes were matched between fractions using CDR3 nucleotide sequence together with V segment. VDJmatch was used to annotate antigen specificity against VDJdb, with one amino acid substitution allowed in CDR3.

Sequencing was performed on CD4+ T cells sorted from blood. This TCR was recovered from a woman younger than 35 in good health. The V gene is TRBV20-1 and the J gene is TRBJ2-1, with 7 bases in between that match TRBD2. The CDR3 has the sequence CSAPKSGTIYNEQFF. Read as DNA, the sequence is TGCAGTGCCCCAAAAAGCGGGACCATCTACAATGAGCAGTTCTTC.